This TCR beta chain was profiled in a study of vaccination effects on CD4 cells after COVID-19. The table came from immunoSEQ multiplex PCR; TCRdb's copy has only in-frame clones and leaves some out. The top ten clones hold around 3% of a sample with 40,000 to 45,000 clones, more than 65% of them seen once. Pools of viral peptides were used by the ViraFEST assay to expand antigen-specific CD4+ T cells ahead of sequencing. Researchers isolated CD4+ T cells once approximately ten days of culture had elapsed. None of the vaccinated had previously contracted SARS-CoV-2, and their nucleocapsid antibodies tested negative. Every well got two million PBMC, which were grown with 10 IU/ml IL-2 and 10 ug/ml peptides. Cells had half their medium changed to IL-2 medium on days 3 and 7. The CDR3 contains 20 residues. Germline loops: CDR1 LGHDT, CDR2 YNNKEL (reference sequence). J was trimmed by 0 bases and V by 3 bases; bases with no gene match: 10.

Note on this clone: Its antigen is undetermined.

Findings and caveats of the study: Common cold coronavirus cross-reactivity was shown by only 1 of 255 vaccine-induced clones in healthy vaccinees.

The receptor's source is a human donor who received a COVID-19 vaccine. Sequencing was performed on CD4+ T cells from PBMCs cultured with HCoV-NL63 spike peptides, taken before COVID-19 vaccination. The chain combines TRBV3-1 (or the pseudogene TRBV3-2) with TRBJ2-3, with TRBD2 matching over 15 bases. CDR3: CASSHYRTSGGASSTDTQYF. The CDR3 DNA is TGTGCCAGCAGCCACTATAGGACTAGCGGGGGGGCCTCGAGCACAGATACGCAGTATTTT.